This paragraph reports one T cell receptor (beta chain). The record originates from a study of regulatory T cells in long-lasting Graves disease. Library construction for TCR beta used iRepertoire HTBI primers and Arm-PCR of CDR3 regions. TCRdb processed the multiplex PCR reads anew with MiXCR; each CDR3 protein has one entry. The sample has hundreds of thousands of distinct CDR3 sequences; approximately 16% are singletons. Time point in this sample: newly diagnosed GD, antithyroid drugs for less than 3 months. PBMC-derived RNA was used for the TCR library. This sample was shared with a second study, whose subject was T cells in Graves' hyperthyroidism and ophthalmopathy. As that report states: Hyperthyroidism was newly diagnosed in patients aged 18 to 65 (duration under 2 months).

The sequence was obtained from a middle-aged man with Graves disease. Sample: peripheral blood mononuclear cells (PBMCs), taken at new diagnosis, from a patient treated with antithyroid drugs.

The CDR3 here is CAISGGLAGTDTQYF. CDR3 DNA sequence: TGTGCCATCAGTGGGGGACTAGCGGGGACAGATACGCAGTATTTT. This chain links TRBV10-3 with TRBJ2-3; 13 bases align to TRBD2. The CDR3 is 15 residues long. Germline loops: CDR1 ENHRY, CDR2 SYGVKD. V trimming: 4 bases; J trimming: 3 bases; junction bases outside the gene matches: 1.